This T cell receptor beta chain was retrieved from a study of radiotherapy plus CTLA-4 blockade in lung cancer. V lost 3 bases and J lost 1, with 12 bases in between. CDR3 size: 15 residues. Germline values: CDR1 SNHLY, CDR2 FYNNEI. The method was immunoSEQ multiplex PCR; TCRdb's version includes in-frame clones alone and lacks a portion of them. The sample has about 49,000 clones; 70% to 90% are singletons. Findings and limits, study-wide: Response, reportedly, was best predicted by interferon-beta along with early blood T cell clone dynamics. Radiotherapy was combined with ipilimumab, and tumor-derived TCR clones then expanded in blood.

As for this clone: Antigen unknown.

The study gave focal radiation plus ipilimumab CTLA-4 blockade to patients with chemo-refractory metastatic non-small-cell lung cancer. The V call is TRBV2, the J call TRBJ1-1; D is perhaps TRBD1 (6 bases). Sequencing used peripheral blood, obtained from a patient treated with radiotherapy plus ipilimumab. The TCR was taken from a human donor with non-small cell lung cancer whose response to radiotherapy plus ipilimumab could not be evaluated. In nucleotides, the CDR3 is TGTGCCAGCAGTGATTTGGGGACACAGAACACTGAAGCTTTCTTT. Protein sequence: CASSDLGTQNTEAFF. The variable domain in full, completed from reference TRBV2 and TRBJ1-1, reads EPEVTQTPSHQVTQMGQEVILRCVPISNHLYFYWYRQILGQKVEFLVSFYNNEISEKSEIFDDQFSVERPDGSNFTLKIRSTKLEDSAMYFCASSDLGTQNTEAFFGQGTRLTVV.